The present entry profiles one T cell receptor beta chain with its context. These data are taken from a study of memory CD4+ T cells and cytomegalovirus serostatus. Here immunoSEQ multiplex PCR was the method, and the copy in TCRdb shows in-frame clones only, minus some. The sample has fewer than 35,000 clones; around 75% are singletons. Single viable CD3+CD4+CD8-CD45RO+ cells were sorted as the memory CD4+ T cells. The CDR3 is 15 amino acids. After removal of 4 bases from V and 6 bases from J, the junction contained 10 bases not matched to a gene. Germline V gene sequence: CDR1 SGHNT, CDR2 YYREEE (reference sequence).

V and J are TRBV5-4 and TRBJ2-7, with TRBD1 identical over 10 bases. The clonotype comes from an adult in good health and CMV-seronegative. The sequencing input was memory CD4+ T cells from blood. The CDR3 region has the DNA TGTGCCAGCAGCCCTAGGGACAGGGGTGTGAGCGAGCAGTACTTC. Amino acids: CASSPRDRGVSEQYF.